This TCR beta chain emerged from a study of blood T cell repertoires in COVID-19. On the study more broadly: Specimens from acute and convalescent COVID-19 originated in the United States, Italy and Spain.

Profiling relied on immunoSEQ multiplex PCR, and the TCRdb table lists in-frame clones only, not all of them. The sample records 150,000 to 200,000 clones, about 88% being singletons. V lost 4 bases to trimming and J lost 5 bases; unmatched junction nucleotides: 12. The germline V gene encodes CDR1 SGHNT and CDR2 YYREEE (reference sequence). The CDR3 is 16 amino acids. The chain recombines TRBV5-4 with TRBJ2-5; 9 bases are shared with TRBD1. The clonotype originates from an elderly woman in a cohort sampled during active or convalescent COVID-19. The sample was peripheral blood. The CDR3 here is CASSKRSTGGGETQYF. The DNA of the CDR3 is TGTGCCAGCAGCAAAAGATCGACAGGGGGTGGGGAGACCCAGTACTTC.